This T cell receptor (beta chain) is from a study of shared clonotypes between healthy human individuals. Here immunoSEQ multiplex PCR was the method, and the copy in TCRdb shows in-frame clones only, minus some. The profile covers fewer than 800,000 clones, with about 91% appearing a single time and about 24% taken by the ten largest. Terminally differentiated effector memory CD45RA+ cells were excluded from the naive CD8 cells, which were CD45RO-negative and positively selected for CCR7. The receptor was derived from a man under 40 in good health. The sequenced sample consisted of naive CD8+ T cells sorted from blood.

The CDR3 DNA follows: TGTGCCAGCAGTTCCGTTGTAGCCAAAAACATTCAGTACTTC. This gives the protein CASSSVVAKNIQYF. The rearrangement joins TRBV27 to TRBJ2-4, with unresolved D. Trimming took 4 bases from V and 0 from J, leaving 7 bases between them. There are 14 residues in the CDR3. The germline CDR1 and CDR2 sequences are MNHEY and SMNVEV (reference sequence).